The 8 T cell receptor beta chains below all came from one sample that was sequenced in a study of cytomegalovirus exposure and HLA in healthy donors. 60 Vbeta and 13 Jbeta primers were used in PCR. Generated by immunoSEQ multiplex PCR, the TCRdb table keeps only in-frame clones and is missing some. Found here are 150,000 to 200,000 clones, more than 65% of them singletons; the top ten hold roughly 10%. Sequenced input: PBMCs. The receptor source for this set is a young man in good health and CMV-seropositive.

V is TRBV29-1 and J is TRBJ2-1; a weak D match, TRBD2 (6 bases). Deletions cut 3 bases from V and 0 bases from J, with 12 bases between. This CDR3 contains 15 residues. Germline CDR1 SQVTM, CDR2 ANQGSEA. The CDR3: CSVDYRGSSYNEQFF. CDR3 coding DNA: TGCAGCGTTGACTACCGGGGGAGCTCCTACAATGAGCAGTTCTTC.

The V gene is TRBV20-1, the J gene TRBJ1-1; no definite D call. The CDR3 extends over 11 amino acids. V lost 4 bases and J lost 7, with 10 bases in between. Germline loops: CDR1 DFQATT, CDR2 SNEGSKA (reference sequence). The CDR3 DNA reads TGCAGTGCTACCTCACTCATTGAAGCTTTCTTT. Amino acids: CSATSLIEAFF.

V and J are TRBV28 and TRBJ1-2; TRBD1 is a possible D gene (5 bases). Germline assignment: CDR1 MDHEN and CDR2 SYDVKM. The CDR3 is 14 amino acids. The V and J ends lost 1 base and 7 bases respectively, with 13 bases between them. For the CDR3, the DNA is TGTGCCAGCAGTTTATTTGGGCAGGGTTTTGGCTACACCTTC. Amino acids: CASSLFGQGFGYTF.

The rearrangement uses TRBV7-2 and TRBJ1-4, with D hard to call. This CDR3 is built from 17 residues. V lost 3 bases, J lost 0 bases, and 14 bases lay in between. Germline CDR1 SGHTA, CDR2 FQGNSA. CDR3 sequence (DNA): TGTGCCAGCAGCTTTGGCGGTGGTTATGCAACTAATGAAAAACTGTTTTTT. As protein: CASSFGGGYATNEKLFF.

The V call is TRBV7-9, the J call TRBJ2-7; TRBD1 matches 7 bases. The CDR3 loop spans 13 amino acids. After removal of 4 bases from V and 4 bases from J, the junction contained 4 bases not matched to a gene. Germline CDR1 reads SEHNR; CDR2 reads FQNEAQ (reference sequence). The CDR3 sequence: CASSWGRGYEQYF. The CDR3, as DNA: TGTGCCAGCAGCTGGGGCAGGGGGTACGAGCAGTACTTC.

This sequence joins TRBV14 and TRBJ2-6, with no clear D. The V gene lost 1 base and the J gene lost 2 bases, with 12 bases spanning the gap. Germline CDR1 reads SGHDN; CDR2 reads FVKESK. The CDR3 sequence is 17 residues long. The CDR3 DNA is TGTGCCAGCAGCCAAGTTTCTGAGCTGGCTGGGGCCAACGTCCTGACTTTC. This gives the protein CASSQVSELAGANVLTF.

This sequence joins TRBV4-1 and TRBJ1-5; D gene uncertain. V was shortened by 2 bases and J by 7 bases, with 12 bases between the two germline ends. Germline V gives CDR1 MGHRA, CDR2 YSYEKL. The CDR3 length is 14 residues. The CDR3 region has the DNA TGCGCCAGCAGCCAAACAGCCCTTGGGCAGCCCCAGCATTTT. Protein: CASSQTALGQPQHF.

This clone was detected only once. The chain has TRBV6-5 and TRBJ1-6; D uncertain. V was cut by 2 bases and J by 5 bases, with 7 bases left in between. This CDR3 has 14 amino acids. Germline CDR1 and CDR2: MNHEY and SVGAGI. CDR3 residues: CASSYGRDNSPLHF. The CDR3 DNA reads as TGTGCCAGCAGTTACGGGAGGGATAATTCACCCCTCCACTTT.